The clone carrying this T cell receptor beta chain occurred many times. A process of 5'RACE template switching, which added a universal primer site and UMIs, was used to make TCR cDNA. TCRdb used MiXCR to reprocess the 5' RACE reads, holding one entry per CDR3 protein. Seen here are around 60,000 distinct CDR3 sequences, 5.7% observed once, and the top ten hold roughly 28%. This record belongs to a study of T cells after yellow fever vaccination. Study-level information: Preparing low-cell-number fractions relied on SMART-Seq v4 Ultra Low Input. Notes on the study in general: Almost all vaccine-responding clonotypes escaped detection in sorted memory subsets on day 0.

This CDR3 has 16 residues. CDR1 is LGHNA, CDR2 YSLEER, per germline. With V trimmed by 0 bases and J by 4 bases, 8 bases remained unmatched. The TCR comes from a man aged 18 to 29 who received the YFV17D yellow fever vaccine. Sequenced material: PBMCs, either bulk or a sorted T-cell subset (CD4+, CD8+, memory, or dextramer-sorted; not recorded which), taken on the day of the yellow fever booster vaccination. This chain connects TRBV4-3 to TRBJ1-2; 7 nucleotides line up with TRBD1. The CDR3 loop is CASSQDVGTDFYGYTF. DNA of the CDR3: TGCGCCAGCAGCCAAGATGTGGGGACAGACTTCTATGGCTACACCTTC.